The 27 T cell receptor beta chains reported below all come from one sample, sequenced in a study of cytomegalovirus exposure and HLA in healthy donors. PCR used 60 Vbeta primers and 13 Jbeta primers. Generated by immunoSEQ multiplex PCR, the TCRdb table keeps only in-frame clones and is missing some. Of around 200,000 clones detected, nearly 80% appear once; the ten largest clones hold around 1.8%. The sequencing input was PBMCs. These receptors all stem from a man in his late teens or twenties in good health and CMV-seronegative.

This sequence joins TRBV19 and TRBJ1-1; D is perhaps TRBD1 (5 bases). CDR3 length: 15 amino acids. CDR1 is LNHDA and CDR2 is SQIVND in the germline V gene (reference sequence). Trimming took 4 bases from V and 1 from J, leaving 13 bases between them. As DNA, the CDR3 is TGTGCCAGTAGTAGTGCAGGGTTGCCGAACACTGAAGCTTTCTTT. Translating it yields CASSSAGLPNTEAFF.

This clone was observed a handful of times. CDR3 loop: CASSYGGRGYEQYF. DNA for the CDR3: TGTGCCAGCAGTTACGGCGGGAGGGGGTACGAGCAGTACTTC. V usage is TRBV6-6 and J usage is TRBJ2-7; 9 bases fit TRBD2. Losses at the gene ends were 2 bases for V and 4 bases for J; bases not matched to a gene: 3. Germline CDR1 is MNHNY and CDR2 is SVGAGI (reference sequence). The CDR3 length is 14 residues.

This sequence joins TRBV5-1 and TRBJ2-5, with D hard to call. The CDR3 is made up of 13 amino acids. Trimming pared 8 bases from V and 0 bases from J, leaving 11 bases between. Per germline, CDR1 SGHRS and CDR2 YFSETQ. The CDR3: CASSPMYQETQYF. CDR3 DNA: TGCGCCAGTAGTCCTATGTACCAAGAGACCCAGTACTTC.

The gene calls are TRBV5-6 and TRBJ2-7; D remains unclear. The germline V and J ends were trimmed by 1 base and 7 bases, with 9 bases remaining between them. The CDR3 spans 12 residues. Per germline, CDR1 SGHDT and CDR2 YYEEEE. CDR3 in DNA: TGTGCCAGCAGCTTGTACTCTGTAGAGCAGTACTTC. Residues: CASSLYSVEQYF.

The CDR3 nucleotides are TGTGCCAGCAGCCAATTTCTCGGTCAAACAGGGGACACAGATACGCAGTATTTT. Encoded protein: CASSQFLGQTGDTDTQYF. The V call is TRBV14, the J call TRBJ2-3, with 7 bases identical to TRBD1. Germline trimming cut 2 bases from V and 2 bases from J; bases unmatched to any gene: 13. This CDR3 contains 18 residues. The germline gives CDR1 SGHDN, CDR2 FVKESK.

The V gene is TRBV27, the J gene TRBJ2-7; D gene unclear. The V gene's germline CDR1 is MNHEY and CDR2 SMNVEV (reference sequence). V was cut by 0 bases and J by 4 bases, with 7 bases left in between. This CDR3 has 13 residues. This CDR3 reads CASSLSARYEQYF. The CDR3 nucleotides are TGTGCCAGCAGTTTATCCGCTAGATACGAGCAGTACTTC.

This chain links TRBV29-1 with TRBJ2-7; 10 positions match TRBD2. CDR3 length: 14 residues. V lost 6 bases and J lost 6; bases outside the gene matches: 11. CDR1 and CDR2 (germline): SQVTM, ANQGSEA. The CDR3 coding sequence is TGCAGCGTCACCCTAGGACTAGCGGTTTCCGAGCAGTACTTC. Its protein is CSVTLGLAVSEQYF.

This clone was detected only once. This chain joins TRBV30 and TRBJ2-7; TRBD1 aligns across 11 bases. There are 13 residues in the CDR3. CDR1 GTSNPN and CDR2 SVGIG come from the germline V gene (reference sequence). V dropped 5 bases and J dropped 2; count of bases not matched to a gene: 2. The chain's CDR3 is CAWGTGGTYEQYF. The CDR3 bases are TGTGCCTGGGGGACAGGGGGAACCTACGAGCAGTACTTC.

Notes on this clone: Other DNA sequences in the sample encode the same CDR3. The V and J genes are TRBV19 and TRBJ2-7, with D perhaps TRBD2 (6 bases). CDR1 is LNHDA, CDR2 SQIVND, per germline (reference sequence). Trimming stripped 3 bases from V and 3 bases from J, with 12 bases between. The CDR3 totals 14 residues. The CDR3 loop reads CASSIGAGSYEQYF. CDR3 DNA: TGTGCCAGTAGTATCGGGGCGGGGAGCTACGAGCAGTACTTC. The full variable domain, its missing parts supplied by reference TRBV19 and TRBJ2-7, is DGGITQSPKYLFRKEGQNVTLSCEQNLNHDAMYWYRQDPGQGLRLIYYSQIVNDFQKGDIAEGYSVSREKKESFPLTVTSAQKNPTAFYLCASSIGAGSYEQYFGPGTRLTVT.

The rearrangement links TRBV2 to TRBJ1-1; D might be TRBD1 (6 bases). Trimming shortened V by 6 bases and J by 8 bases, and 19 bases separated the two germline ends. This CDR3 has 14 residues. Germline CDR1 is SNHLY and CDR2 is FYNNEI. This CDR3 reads CASRPSTGPGEAFF. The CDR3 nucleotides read TGTGCCAGCAGACCGAGCACAGGGCCCGGGGAAGCTTTCTTT.

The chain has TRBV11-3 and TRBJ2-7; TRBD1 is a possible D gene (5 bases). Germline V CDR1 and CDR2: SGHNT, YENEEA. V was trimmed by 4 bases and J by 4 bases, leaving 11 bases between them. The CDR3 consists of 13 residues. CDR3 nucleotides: TGTGCCAGCAGCTGGGGCAGCGTATACGAGCAGTACTTC. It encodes CASSWGSVYEQYF.

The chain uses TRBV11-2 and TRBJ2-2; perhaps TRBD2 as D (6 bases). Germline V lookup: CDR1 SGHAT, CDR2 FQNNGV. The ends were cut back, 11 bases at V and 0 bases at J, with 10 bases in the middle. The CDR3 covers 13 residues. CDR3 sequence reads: CALGRPNTGELFF. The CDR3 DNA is TGTGCCCTTGGGAGGCCGAACACCGGGGAGCTGTTTTTT.

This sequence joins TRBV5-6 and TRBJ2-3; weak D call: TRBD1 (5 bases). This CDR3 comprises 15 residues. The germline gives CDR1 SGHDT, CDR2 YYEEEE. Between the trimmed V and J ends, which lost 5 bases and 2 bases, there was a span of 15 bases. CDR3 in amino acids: CASRIQGSPTDTQYF. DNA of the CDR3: TGTGCCAGCAGGATCCAGGGCTCCCCCACAGATACGCAGTATTTT.

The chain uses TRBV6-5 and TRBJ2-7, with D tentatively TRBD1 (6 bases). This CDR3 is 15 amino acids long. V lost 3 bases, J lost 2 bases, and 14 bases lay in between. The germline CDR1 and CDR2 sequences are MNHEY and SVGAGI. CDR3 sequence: CASSYEPTGAYEQYF. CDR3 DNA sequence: TGTGCCAGCAGTTATGAGCCGACAGGCGCCTACGAGCAGTACTTC.

Here the CDR3 reads CASSSTVTNYGYTF. The CDR3, as DNA: TGTGCCAGCAGCTCTACAGTGACTAACTATGGCTACACCTTC. This chain joins TRBV5-6 and TRBJ1-2; D ambiguous. V was trimmed by 3 bases and J by 0 bases, leaving 9 bases between them. The CDR3 is 14 residues long. Germline lookup yields CDR1 SGHDT and CDR2 YYEEEE.

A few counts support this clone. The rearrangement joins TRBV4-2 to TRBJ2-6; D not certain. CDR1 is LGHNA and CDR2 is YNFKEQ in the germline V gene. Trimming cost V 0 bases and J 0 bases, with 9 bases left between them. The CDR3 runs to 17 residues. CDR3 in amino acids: CASSQELSGSGANVLTF. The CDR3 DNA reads TGTGCCAGCAGCCAAGAGCTTTCGGGCTCTGGGGCCAACGTCCTGACTTTC.

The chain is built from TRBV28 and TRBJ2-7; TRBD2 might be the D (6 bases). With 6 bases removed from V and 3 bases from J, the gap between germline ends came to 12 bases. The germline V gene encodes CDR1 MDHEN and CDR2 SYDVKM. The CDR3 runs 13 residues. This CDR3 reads CASRGGWGYEQYF. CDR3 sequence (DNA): TGTGCCAGCAGGGGAGGTTGGGGCTACGAGCAGTACTTC.

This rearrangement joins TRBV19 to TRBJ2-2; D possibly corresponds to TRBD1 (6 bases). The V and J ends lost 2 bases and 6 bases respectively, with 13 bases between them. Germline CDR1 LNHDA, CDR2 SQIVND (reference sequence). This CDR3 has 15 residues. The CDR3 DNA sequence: TGTGCCAGTAGTATATGGGGGCCGGAGCCCGGGGAGCTGTTTTTT. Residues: CASSIWGPEPGELFF.

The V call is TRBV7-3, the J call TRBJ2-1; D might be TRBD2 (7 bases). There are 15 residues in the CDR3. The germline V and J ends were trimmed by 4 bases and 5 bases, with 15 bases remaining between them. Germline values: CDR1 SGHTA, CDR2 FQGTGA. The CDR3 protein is CASSYGAGAHNEQFF. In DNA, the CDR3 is TGTGCCAGCAGCTACGGGGCGGGGGCCCACAATGAGCAGTTCTTC.

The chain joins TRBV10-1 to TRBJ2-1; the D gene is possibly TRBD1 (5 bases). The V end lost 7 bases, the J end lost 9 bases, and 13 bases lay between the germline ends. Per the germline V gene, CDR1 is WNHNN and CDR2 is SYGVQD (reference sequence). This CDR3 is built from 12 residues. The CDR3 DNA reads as TGCGCCAGCACCCCGACAGAAGGTGAGCAGTTCTTC. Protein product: CASTPTEGEQFF.

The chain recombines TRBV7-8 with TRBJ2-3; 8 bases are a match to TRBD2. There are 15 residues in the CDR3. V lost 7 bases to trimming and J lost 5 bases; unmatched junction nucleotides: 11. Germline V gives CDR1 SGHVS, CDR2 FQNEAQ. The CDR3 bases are TGTGCCAGCAACCTAGCGGGCAACCGCCTAGATACGCAGTATTTT. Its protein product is CASNLAGNRLDTQYF.

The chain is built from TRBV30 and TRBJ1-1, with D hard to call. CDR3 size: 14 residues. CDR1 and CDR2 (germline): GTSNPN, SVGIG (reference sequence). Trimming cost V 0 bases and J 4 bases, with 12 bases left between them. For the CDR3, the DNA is TGTGCCTGGAGTGTACCGGGGTTCGGCACTGAAGCTTTCTTT. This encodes CAWSVPGFGTEAFF.

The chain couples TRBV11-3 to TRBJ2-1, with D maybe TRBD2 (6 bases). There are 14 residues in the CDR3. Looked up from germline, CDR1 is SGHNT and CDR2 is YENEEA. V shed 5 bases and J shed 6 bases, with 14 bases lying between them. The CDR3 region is CASSDPRGSNEQFF. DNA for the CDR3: TGTGCCAGCAGCGATCCACGGGGGTCCAATGAGCAGTTCTTC. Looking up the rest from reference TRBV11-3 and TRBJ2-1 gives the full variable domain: EAGVVQSPRYKIIEKKQPVAFWCNPISGHNTLYWYLQNLGQGPELLIRYENEEAVDDSQLPKDRFSAERLKGVDSTLKIQPAELGDSAVYLCASSDPRGSNEQFFGPGTRLTVL.

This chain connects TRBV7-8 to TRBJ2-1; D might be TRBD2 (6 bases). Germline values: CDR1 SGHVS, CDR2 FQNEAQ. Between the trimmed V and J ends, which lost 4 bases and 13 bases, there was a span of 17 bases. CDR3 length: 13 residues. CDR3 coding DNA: TGTGCCAGCAGCTCTACCGGGAGTACGGAACAGTTCTTC. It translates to CASSSTGSTEQFF.

CDR3 amino acids: CASSGGEGYTF. As DNA, the CDR3 is TGCGCCAGCAGTGGGGGGGAAGGCTACACCTTC. The rearrangement uses TRBV10-1 and TRBJ1-2; TRBD1 might be the D (5 bases). This CDR3 region has 11 residues. Germline-derived CDR1 and CDR2 are WNHNN and SYGVQD (reference sequence). V shed 4 bases and J shed 8 bases, with 8 bases lying between them.

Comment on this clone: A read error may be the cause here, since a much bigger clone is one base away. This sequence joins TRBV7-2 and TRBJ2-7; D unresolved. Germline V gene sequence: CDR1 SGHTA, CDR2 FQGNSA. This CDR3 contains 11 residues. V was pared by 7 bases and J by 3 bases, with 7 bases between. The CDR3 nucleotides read TGTGCCAGCAAAGCAGGCTACGAGCAGTACTTC. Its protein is CASKAGYEQYF.

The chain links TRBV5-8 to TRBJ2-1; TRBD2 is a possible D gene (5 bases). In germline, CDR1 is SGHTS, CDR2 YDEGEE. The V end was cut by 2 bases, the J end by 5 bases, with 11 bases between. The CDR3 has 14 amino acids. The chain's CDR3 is CASSLGGGDNEQFF. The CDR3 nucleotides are TGTGCCAGCAGCTTAGGAGGAGGAGACAATGAGCAGTTCTTC.